The rows below give T cell receptor beta chains drawn from one sample of a study of T cells in Graves' hyperthyroidism and ophthalmopathy. TCRdb ran MiXCR on the multiplex PCR reads and lists one entry per CDR3 protein. The sample lists more than 250,000 distinct CDR3 sequences; 15% were seen once. The sample taken for sequencing was blood. The receptors derive from a woman aged 45 to 65 with Graves' hyperthyroidism that later progressed to Graves' ophthalmopathy. Each CDR3 is given without its conserved first and last residue.

j_call: TRBJ2-7; v_call: TRBV5-8; cdr3_aa: ASSLGGQRSNEQY
j_call: TRBJ1-2; v_call: TRBV7-9; cdr3_aa: ASSSKRVNYGYT
j_call: TRBJ1-3; v_call: TRBV6-1; cdr3_aa: ASTVRGPGNTIY
j_call: TRBJ2-2; v_call: TRBV28; cdr3_aa: ASRPINMNTGELF
j_call: TRBJ2-1; v_call: TRBV11-2; cdr3_aa: ASSLLGLKNNEQF
j_call: TRBJ1-4; v_call: TRBV28; cdr3_aa: ASTSGGGTNEKLF
j_call: TRBJ1-1; v_call: TRBV7-9; cdr3_aa: ASSLASVGEAF
j_call: TRBJ1-2; v_call: TRBV3-1; cdr3_aa: ASSRRETGNMYGYT
j_call: TRBJ2-1; v_call: TRBV7-9; cdr3_aa: ASSKGDGNLGF
j_call: TRBJ1-1; v_call: TRBV15; cdr3_aa: ATRRELNTEAF
j_call: TRBJ2-3; v_call: TRBV10-3; cdr3_aa: AISDGGKGTDTQY
j_call: TRBJ2-7; v_call: TRBV20-1; cdr3_aa: SARSDGYEQY
j_call: TRBJ2-1; v_call: TRBV6-1; cdr3_aa: ASKVGGRAGVGQF
j_call: TRBJ2-1; v_call: TRBV7-9; cdr3_aa: ASKEVGANEQF
j_call: TRBJ1-5; v_call: TRBV12-3/TRBV12-4; cdr3_aa: ASSWGGTVHQPQH
j_call: TRBJ2-5; v_call: TRBV4-2; cdr3_aa: ASSQTGGETQY
j_call: TRBJ2-7; v_call: TRBV28; cdr3_aa: ASSLVGGPVLEQY
j_call: TRBJ2-7; v_call: TRBV6-1; cdr3_aa: ASSTGLIRDREQY
j_call: TRBJ1-1; v_call: TRBV7-9; cdr3_aa: ASSSMDIANTEAF
j_call: TRBJ2-7; v_call: TRBV12-3/TRBV12-4; cdr3_aa: ASSLEAGAYEQY
j_call: TRBJ1-1; v_call: TRBV6-2/TRBV6-3; cdr3_aa: AVRHTNTEAF
j_call: TRBJ2-5; v_call: TRBV7-8; cdr3_aa: ASSSSGRMVETQY
j_call: TRBJ1-1; v_call: TRBV7-9; cdr3_aa: ASSFHRTALENTEAF
j_call: TRBJ1-1; v_call: TRBV12-3/TRBV12-4; cdr3_aa: ASSTTRWDSNTEAF
j_call: TRBJ2-7; v_call: TRBV20-1; cdr3_aa: SARVTGSSYEQY